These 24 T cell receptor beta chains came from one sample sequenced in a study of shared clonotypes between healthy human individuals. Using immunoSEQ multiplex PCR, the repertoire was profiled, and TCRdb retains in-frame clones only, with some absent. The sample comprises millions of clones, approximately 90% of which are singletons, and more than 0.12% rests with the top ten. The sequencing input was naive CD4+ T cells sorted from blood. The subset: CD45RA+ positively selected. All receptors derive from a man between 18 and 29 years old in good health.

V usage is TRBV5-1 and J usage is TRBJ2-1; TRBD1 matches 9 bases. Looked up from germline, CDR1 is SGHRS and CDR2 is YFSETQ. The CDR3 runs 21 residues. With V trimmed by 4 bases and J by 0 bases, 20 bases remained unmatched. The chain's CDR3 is CASSIQGQGPHLTDSYNEQFF. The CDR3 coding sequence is TGCGCCAGCAGCATACAAGGACAGGGGCCCCACTTAACCGACTCCTACAATGAGCAGTTCTTC. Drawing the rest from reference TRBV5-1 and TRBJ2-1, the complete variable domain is KAGVTQTPRYLIKTRGQQVTLSCSPISGHRSVSWYQQTPGQGLQFLFEYFSETQRNKGNFPGRFSGRQFSNSRSEMNVSTLELGDSALYLCASSIQGQGPHLTDSYNEQFFGPGTRLTVL.

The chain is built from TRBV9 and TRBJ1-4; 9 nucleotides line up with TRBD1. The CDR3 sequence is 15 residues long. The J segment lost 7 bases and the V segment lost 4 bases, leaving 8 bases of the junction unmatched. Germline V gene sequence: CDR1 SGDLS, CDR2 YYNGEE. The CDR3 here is CASSSRTGAAEKLFF. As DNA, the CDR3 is TGTGCCAGCAGCTCCCGGACAGGGGCAGCTGAAAAACTGTTTTTT. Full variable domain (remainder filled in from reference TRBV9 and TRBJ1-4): DSGVTQTPKHLITATGQRVTLRCSPRSGDLSVYWYQQSLDQGLQFLIQYYNGEERAKGNILERFSAQQFPDLHSELNLSSLELGDSALYFCASSSRTGAAEKLFFGSGTQLSVL.

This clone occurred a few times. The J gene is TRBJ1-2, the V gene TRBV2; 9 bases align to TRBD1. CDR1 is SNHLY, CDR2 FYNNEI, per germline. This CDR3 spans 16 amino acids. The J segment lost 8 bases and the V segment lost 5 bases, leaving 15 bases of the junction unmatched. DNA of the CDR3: TGTGCCAGCAGTCTTAAAACGGGACAGGGCCCCTTCGGCTACACCTTC. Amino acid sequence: CASSLKTGQGPFGYTF.

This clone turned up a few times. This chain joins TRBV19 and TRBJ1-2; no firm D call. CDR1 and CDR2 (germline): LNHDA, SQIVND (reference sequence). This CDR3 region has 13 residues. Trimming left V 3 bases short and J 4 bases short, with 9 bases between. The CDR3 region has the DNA TGTGCCAGTAGTATGCCCGGGATCTATGGCTACACCTTC. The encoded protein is CASSMPGIYGYTF.

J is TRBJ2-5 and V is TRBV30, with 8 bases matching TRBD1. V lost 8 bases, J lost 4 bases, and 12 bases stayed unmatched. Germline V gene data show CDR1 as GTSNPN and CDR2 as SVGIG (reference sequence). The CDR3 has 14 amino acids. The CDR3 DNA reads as TGTGCCAGAAGCGGCCAGGGGGCAGGAGAGACCCAGTACTTC. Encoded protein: CARSGQGAGETQYF.

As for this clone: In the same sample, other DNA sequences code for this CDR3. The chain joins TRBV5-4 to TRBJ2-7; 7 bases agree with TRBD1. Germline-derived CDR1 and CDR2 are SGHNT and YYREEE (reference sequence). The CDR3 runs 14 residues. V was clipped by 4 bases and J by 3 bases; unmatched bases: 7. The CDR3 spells CASSRASGGYEQYF. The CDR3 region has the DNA TGTGCCAGCAGCCGAGCGTCAGGGGGCTACGAGCAGTACTTC.

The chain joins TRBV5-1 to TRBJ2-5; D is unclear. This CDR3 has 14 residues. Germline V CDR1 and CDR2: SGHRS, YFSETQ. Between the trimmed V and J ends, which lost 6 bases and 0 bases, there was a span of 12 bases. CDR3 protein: CASKSSANQETQYF. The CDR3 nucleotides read TGCGCCAGCAAATCATCAGCGAACCAAGAGACCCAGTACTTC. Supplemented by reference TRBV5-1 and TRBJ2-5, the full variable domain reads KAGVTQTPRYLIKTRGQQVTLSCSPISGHRSVSWYQQTPGQGLQFLFEYFSETQRNKGNFPGRFSGRQFSNSRSEMNVSTLELGDSALYLCASKSSANQETQYFGPGTRLLVL.

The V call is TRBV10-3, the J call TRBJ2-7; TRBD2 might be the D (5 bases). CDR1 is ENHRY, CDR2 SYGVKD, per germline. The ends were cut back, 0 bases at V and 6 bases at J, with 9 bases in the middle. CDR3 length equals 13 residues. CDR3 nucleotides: TGTGCCATCAGTGAGTCCCCGGGGTCCGAGCAGTACTTC. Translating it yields CAISESPGSEQYF.

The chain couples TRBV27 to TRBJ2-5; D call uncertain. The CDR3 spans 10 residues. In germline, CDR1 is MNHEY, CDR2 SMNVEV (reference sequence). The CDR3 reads CGRGGETQYF. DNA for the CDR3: TGTGGGCGCGGTGGGGAGACCCAGTACTTC.

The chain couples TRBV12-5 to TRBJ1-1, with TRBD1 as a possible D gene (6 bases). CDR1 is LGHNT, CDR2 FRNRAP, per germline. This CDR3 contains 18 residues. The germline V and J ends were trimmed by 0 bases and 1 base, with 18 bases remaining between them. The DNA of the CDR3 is TGTGCTAGTGGTTTGGTACCGGTCCCGGGGGGCACGAACACTGAAGCTTTCTTT. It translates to CASGLVPVPGGTNTEAFF.

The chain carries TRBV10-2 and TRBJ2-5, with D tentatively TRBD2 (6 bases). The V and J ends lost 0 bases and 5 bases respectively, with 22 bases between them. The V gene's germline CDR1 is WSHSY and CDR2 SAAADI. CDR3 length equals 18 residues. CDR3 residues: CASSESSPGVRRLETQYF. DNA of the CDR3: TGCGCCAGCAGTGAGTCGAGCCCGGGGGTAAGGCGATTGGAGACCCAGTACTTC.

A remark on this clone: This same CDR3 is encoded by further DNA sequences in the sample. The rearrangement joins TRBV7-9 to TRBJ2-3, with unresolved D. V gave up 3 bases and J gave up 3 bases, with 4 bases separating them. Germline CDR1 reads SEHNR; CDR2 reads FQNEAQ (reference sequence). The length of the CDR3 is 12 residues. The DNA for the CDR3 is TGTGCCAGCAGCTTTTTTACAGATACGCAGTATTTT. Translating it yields CASSFFTDTQYF.

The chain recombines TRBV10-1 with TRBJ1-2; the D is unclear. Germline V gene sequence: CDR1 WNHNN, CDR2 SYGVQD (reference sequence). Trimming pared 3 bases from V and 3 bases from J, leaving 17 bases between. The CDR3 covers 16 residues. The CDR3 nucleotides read TGCGCCAGCAGTGACTCGATCCTACCTTACGACTATGGCTACACCTTC. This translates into CASSDSILPYDYGYTF.

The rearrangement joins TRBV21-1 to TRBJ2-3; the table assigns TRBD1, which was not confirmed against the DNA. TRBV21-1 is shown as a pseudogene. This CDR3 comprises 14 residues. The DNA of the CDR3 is TGTGCCAGCAGGGAGACAGTTAGCACAGATACGCAGTATTTT. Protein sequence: CASRETVSTDTQYF.

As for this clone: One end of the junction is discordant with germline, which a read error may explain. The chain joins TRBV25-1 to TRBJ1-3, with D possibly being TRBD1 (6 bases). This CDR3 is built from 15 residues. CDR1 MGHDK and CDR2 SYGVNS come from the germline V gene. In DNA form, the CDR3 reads TGTGCCAGCAACCCCGGAGGGGGACGAGGAAACACCGTATATTTT. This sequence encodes CASNPGGGRGNTVYF.

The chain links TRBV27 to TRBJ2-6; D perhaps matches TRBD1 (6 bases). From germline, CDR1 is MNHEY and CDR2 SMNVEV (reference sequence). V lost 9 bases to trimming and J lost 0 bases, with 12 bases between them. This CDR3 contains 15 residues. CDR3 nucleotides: TGTGCCAGGGAAACAGGGAGCTCTGGGGCCAACGTCCTGACTTTC. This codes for CARETGSSGANVLTF.

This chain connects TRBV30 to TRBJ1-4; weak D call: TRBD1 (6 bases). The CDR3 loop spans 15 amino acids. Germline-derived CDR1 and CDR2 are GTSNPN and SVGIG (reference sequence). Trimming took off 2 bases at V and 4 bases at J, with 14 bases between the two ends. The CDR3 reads CAWSQDRTFNEKLFF. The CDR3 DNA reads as TGTGCCTGGAGTCAGGACAGAACATTTAATGAAAAACTGTTTTTT.

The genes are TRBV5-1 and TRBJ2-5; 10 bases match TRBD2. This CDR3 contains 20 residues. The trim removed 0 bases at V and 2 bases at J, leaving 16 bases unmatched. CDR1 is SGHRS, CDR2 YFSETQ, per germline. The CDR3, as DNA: TGCGCCAGCAGCTTGGCCCTCGGACTAAGCGGGGGGGATCTACAAGAGACCCAGTACTTC. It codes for CASSLALGLSGGDLQETQYF.

This CDR3 reads CASSPRSRVDTEAFF. CDR3 nucleotides: TGTGCCAGCAGCCCACGATCACGGGTGGACACTGAAGCTTTCTTT. The chain recombines TRBV7-6 with TRBJ1-1; unclear D gene. This CDR3 spans 15 amino acids. V was trimmed by 5 bases and J by 3 bases, leaving 16 bases between them. Germline V gene sequence: CDR1 SGHVS, CDR2 FNYEAQ. The full variable domain, its missing parts supplied by reference TRBV7-6 and TRBJ1-1, is GAGVSQSPRYKVTKRGQDVALRCDPISGHVSLYWYRQALGQGPEFLTYFNYEAQQDKSGLPNDRFSAERPEGSISTLTIQRTEQRDSAMYRCASSPRSRVDTEAFFGQGTRLTVV.

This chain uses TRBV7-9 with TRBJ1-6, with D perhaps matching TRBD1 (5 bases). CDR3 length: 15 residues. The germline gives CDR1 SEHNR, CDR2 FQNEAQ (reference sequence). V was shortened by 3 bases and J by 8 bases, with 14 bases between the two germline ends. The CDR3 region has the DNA TGTGCCAGCAGCTTCGACAGCCTTCACTATTCACCCCTCCACTTT. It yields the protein CASSFDSLHYSPLHF.

The CDR3 bases are TGTGCCAGCAGCTTGGTCACACCCAACACTGAAGCTTTCTTT. This translates into CASSLVTPNTEAFF. J is TRBJ1-1 and V is TRBV5-5, with unresolved D. There are 14 residues in the CDR3. Germline CDR1 and CDR2: SGHKS and YYEKEE (reference sequence). Trimming stripped 0 bases from V and 2 bases from J, with 8 bases between. The full variable domain, in which reference TRBV5-5 and TRBJ1-1 provide the parts outside the CDR3, is DAGVTQSPTHLIKTRGQQVTLRCSPISGHKSVSWYQQVLGQGPQFIFQYYEKEERGRGNFPDRFSARQFPNYSSELNVNALLLGDSALYLCASSLVTPNTEAFFGQGTRLTVV.

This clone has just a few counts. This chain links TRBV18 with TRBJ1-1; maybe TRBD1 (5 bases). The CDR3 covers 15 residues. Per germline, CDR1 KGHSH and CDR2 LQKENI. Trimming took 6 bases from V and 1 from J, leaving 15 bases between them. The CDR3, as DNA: TGTGCCAGCTCCCCCACTGTGGGGCAGAACACTGAAGCTTTCTTT. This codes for CASSPTVGQNTEAFF.

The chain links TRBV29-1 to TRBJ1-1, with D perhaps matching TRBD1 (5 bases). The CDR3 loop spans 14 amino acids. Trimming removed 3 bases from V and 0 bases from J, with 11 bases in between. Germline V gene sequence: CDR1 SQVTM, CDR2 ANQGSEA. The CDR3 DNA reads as TGCAGCGTTGATTTCAGGGTCATGAACACTGAAGCTTTCTTT. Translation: CSVDFRVMNTEAFF.

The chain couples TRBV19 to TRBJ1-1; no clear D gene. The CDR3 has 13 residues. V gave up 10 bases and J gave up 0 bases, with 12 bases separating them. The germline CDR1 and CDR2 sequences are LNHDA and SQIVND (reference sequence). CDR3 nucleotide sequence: TGTGCCACGAGTTCCCTTATGAACACTGAAGCTTTCTTT. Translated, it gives CATSSLMNTEAFF.